The 6 T cell receptor beta chains below all came from one sample that was sequenced in a study of T cell responses to AZD1222 COVID-19 vaccine. The repertoire was sequenced with immunoSEQ multiplex PCR; TCRdb's copy has only in-frame clones and lacks some. The repertoire includes fewer than 110,000 clones, approximately 90% of them detected once, and 7.5% to 9.5% sits in the top ten. The specimen comprised peripheral blood, sampled 28 days after the second AZD1222 dose. The receptors were gathered from an adult who received the AZD1222 COVID-19 vaccine.

The chain joins TRBV2 to TRBJ2-3; 9 bases line up with TRBD2. Looked up from germline, CDR1 is SNHLY and CDR2 is FYNNEI. The length of the CDR3 is 15 residues. With 5 bases clipped from V and 0 bases from J, the junction kept 3 bases outside the gene matches. CDR3 DNA sequence: TGTGCCAGCAGTCGTAGCGGGAGAAGCACAGATACGCAGTATTTT. It specifies CASSRSGRSTDTQYF.

In the case of this clone: The same CDR3 also results from other DNA sequences found in this sample. The V and J genes are TRBV12-3 or TRBV12-4 and TRBJ1-5; the D is unclear. Trimming took off 3 bases at V and 1 base at J, with 4 bases between the two ends. The CDR3 contains 13 residues. CDR3 DNA: TGTGCCAGCAGTTTCACCAGCAATCAGCCCCAGCATTTT. It is translated as CASSFTSNQPQHF.

A single count supports this clone. The chain uses TRBV6-2 or TRBV6-3 and TRBJ1-5; no firm D call. The length of the CDR3 is 13 residues. Germline V gene lookup returns CDR1 MNHEY and CDR2 SVGEGT. Trimming pared 2 bases from V and 4 bases from J, leaving 6 bases between. The CDR3 loop is CASSYKPNQPQHF. In nucleotides, the CDR3 is TGTGCCAGCAGTTACAAACCTAATCAGCCCCAGCATTTT.

V is TRBV30 and J is TRBJ1-5; 8 nucleotides agree with TRBD1. The CDR3 length is 16 residues. Germline values: CDR1 GTSNPN, CDR2 SVGIG (reference sequence). J was trimmed by 0 bases and V by 0 bases; bases with no gene match: 4. The CDR3, as DNA: TGTGCCTGGAGTGTACCGACAGGGGTTAGCAATCAGCCCCAGCATTTT. Protein sequence: CAWSVPTGVSNQPQHF.

The V gene is TRBV28, the J gene TRBJ1-2; D is possibly TRBD1 (6 bases). The V end lost 7 bases, the J end lost 0 bases, and 12 bases lay between the germline ends. From germline, CDR1 is MDHEN and CDR2 SYDVKM. This CDR3 has 14 amino acids. The CDR3 loop is CASNKQGANYGYTF. The CDR3 coding sequence is TGTGCCAGCAACAAACAGGGAGCTAACTATGGCTACACCTTC.

The chain recombines TRBV10-2 with TRBJ1-2; the match to TRBD1 covers 11 bases. Germline lookup yields CDR1 WSHSY and CDR2 SAAADI. The CDR3 sequence is 14 residues long. V was clipped by 5 bases and J by 4 bases; unmatched bases: 3. The CDR3 DNA is TGCGCCAGCAGTCCCGGGACAGGGGGCTATGGCTACACCTTC. This sequence encodes CASSPGTGGYGYTF.